These 31 T cell receptor beta chains share one sample of origin, sequenced in a study of vaccination effects on CD4 cells after COVID-19. Antigen-specific CD4+ T cell clonotypes were called by their expansion after viral peptide-pool culture in ViraFEST. Around day 10 of culture, CD4+ T cells were separated out. Either the BNT162b2 or mRNA-1273 vaccine was given to participants in two doses. The assay was immunoSEQ multiplex PCR, and TCRdb's table has in-frame clones only and misses some. The sample carries under 40,000 clones, 70% to 85% recorded once. These receptors have no known antigen. The sample in question was CD4+ T cells from PBMCs cultured with HCoV-NL63 spike peptides, obtained after COVID-19 vaccination. The receptors derive from a human donor who received a COVID-19 vaccine. Some clones in this sample may be carry-over from other donors' samples.

This clone was detected a few times. The chain links TRBV7-3 to TRBJ2-2; D not certain. Between the trimmed V and J ends, which lost 5 bases and 6 bases, there was a span of 7 bases. This CDR3 comprises 12 residues. Germline CDR1 reads SGHTA; CDR2 reads FQGTGA. The CDR3 nucleotides are TGTGCCAGCAGCCCGAGTTCCGGGGAGCTGTTTTTT. Amino acids: CASSPSSGELFF.

The chain couples TRBV3-1 (or the pseudogene TRBV3-2) to TRBJ1-3, with 10 bases aligning to TRBD1. The CDR3 is 18 amino acids. Germline CDR1 is LGHDT and CDR2 is YNNKEL (reference sequence). The trim removed 1 base at V and 2 bases at J, leaving 8 bases unmatched. The CDR3 DNA follows: TGTGCCAGCAGCCAAGGACCGGGACAGGGGTCCCCTGGAAACACCATATATTTT. Translation gives CASSQGPGQGSPGNTIYF.

This chain uses TRBV5-6 with TRBJ2-3, with D unclear. CDR1 and CDR2 from the germline V gene are SGHDT and YYEEEE. The ends were cut back, 0 bases at V and 7 bases at J, with 12 bases in the middle. This CDR3 is built from 14 residues. CDR3 sequence (DNA): TGTGCCAGCAGCTTGGGGCTAGTGGAAAATACGCAGTATTTT. It codes for CASSLGLVENTQYF.

The chain recombines TRBV5-1 with TRBJ1-6; 8 bases are a match to TRBD1. This CDR3 region has 16 residues. CDR1 is SGHRS and CDR2 is YFSETQ in the germline V gene. The V gene end was trimmed by 4 bases and the J gene end by 10 bases; junction bases not matched to a gene: 13. The CDR3 here is CASSRTTGVGRSPLHF. The DNA for the CDR3 is TGCGCCAGCAGCCGAACGACAGGGGTCGGGAGATCACCCCTCCACTTT.

The CDR3 region is CASSQGAGGAYNEQFF. DNA of the CDR3: TGTGCCAGCAGCCAAGGTGCCGGGGGGGCATACAATGAGCAGTTCTTC. V gene TRBV4-2 combines with J gene TRBJ2-1; TRBD2 aligns across 8 bases. CDR3 length: 16 residues. CDR1 is LGHNA, CDR2 YNFKEQ, per germline. Losses at the gene ends were 1 base for V and 4 bases for J; bases not matched to a gene: 6.

Only a few counts were recorded for this clone. The gene calls are TRBV6-2 or TRBV6-3 and TRBJ2-7; maybe TRBD2 (7 bases). Germline CDR1 and CDR2: MNHEY and SVGEGT. This CDR3 has 14 residues. Trimming removed 6 bases at V and 2 bases at J, with 14 bases between. This CDR3 reads CASSPVRGPYEQYV. Here the CDR3 DNA reads TGTGCCAGCAGCCCCGTGCGGGGGCCCTACGAGCAGTACGTC.

Only a few counts were recorded for this clone. This chain links TRBV7-9 with TRBJ2-3; no firm D call. V gave up 1 base and J gave up 6 bases, with 5 bases separating them. CDR1 and CDR2 (germline): SEHNR, FQNEAQ (reference sequence). The CDR3 runs to 12 residues. CDR3 bases: TGTGCCAGCAGCTTAGAAGGGGATACGCAGTATTTT. Amino acids: CASSLEGDTQYF.

The J gene is TRBJ1-5, the V gene TRBV7-2; D unresolved. This CDR3 comprises 14 residues. The germline V gene encodes CDR1 SGHTA and CDR2 FQGNSA. Trimming removed 5 bases at V and 3 bases at J, with 11 bases between. DNA for the CDR3: TGTGCCAGCAGCCTCGGACCGAACAATCAGCCCCAGCATTTT. Its translation: CASSLGPNNQPQHF.

This clone was picked up a small number of times. The genes are TRBV28 and TRBJ2-2, with D hard to call. CDR1 MDHEN and CDR2 SYDVKM come from the germline V gene. The CDR3 extends over 12 amino acids. Trimming took 6 bases from V and 4 from J, leaving 6 bases between them. CDR3 sequence (DNA): TGTGCCAGCAGGATAGGCACCGGGGAGCTGTTTTTT. Protein product: CASRIGTGELFF.

The V gene is TRBV7-3, the J gene TRBJ1-1; 7 bases align to TRBD1. CDR1 is SGHTA, CDR2 FQGTGA, per germline. The CDR3 covers 14 residues. J gave up 7 bases and V 5 bases, and 10 bases lay outside the gene matches. CDR3 protein: CASSQGDSGFEAFF. CDR3 coding DNA: TGTGCCAGCAGCCAAGGGGACAGCGGATTTGAAGCTTTCTTT.

The chain recombines TRBV19 with TRBJ2-5, with TRBD1 as a possible D gene (6 bases). The CDR3 consists of 15 residues. Germline CDR1 is LNHDA and CDR2 is SQIVND (reference sequence). The V end was cut by 2 bases, the J end by 2 bases, with 12 bases between. CDR3 coding DNA: TGTGCCAGTAGTATATACTCGCAGGGGCAAGAGACCCAGTACTTC. Amino acid sequence: CASSIYSQGQETQYF.

CDR3 nucleotide sequence: TGTGCCATCAGGGACGGTCTCACAGATACGCAGTATTTT. It codes for CAIRDGLTDTQYF. The V gene is TRBV10-3, the J gene TRBJ2-3; unclear D gene. Trimming took off 6 bases at V and 2 bases at J, with 9 bases between the two ends. The CDR3 spans 13 residues. From germline, CDR1 is ENHRY and CDR2 SYGVKD.

This sequence joins TRBV7-9 and TRBJ1-1, with D uncertain. Germline values: CDR1 SEHNR, CDR2 FQNEAQ (reference sequence). This CDR3 is built from 15 residues. V was trimmed by 2 bases and J by 2 bases, leaving 12 bases between them. The CDR3: CASSLIAGANTEAFF. Here the CDR3 DNA reads TGTGCCAGCAGCTTAATTGCAGGAGCTAACACTGAAGCTTTCTTT.

V usage is TRBV27 and J usage is TRBJ1-6; weak D call: TRBD1 (5 bases). CDR3 length: 16 amino acids. Trimming pared 7 bases from V and 0 bases from J, leaving 13 bases between. Germline CDR1 reads MNHEY; CDR2 reads SMNVEV (reference sequence). CDR3 sequence (DNA): TGTGCCAGCACCCCTCGGGGGGACTCCTATAATTCACCCCTCCACTTT. Its protein product is CASTPRGDSYNSPLHF.

The rearrangement uses TRBV20-1 and TRBJ1-1; no reliable D call. CDR1 is DFQATT, CDR2 SNEGSKA, per germline (reference sequence). V was pared by 8 bases and J by 7 bases, with 11 bases between. There are 10 residues in the CDR3. The CDR3 bases are TGCAGTTGGAGGTTGGGTGAAGCTTTCTTT. The encoded protein is CSWRLGEAFF.

The chain joins TRBV6-2 or TRBV6-3 to TRBJ1-1, with a tentative D call TRBD1 (5 bases). The germline V gene has CDR1 MNHEY and CDR2 SVGEGT. V lost 4 bases, J lost 6 bases, and 15 bases lay in between. CDR3 size: 14 residues. This chain's CDR3 is CASSLGGGSAEAFF. DNA of the CDR3: TGTGCCAGCAGTTTGGGGGGAGGGAGTGCTGAAGCTTTCTTT.

This clone was detected a few times. This chain links TRBV7-9 with TRBJ2-7; TRBD2 matches 11 bases. The V gene end was trimmed by 3 bases and the J gene end by 0 bases; junction bases not matched to a gene: 1. The germline V gene encodes CDR1 SEHNR and CDR2 FQNEAQ (reference sequence). There are 15 residues in the CDR3. The CDR3 loop is CASSFLAGGSYEQYV. The CDR3 nucleotides read TGTGCCAGCAGCTTCCTAGCGGGGGGCTCCTACGAGCAGTACGTC.

A remark on this clone: The junction does not match germline at one end; this may be a read error. The chain uses TRBV3-1 (or the pseudogene TRBV3-2) and TRBJ2-5; TRBD2 matches 7 bases. The CDR3 extends over 12 amino acids. Germline assignment: CDR1 LGHDT and CDR2 YNNKEL (reference sequence). The CDR3 loop is CASSQEGGTANF. The DNA of the CDR3 is TGTGCCAGCAGCCAAGAGGGGGGGACCGCGAACTTC.

The chain employs TRBV10-3 and TRBJ2-7; TRBD1 aligns across 11 bases. This CDR3 spans 15 amino acids. Per germline, CDR1 ENHRY and CDR2 SYGVKD. V gave up 4 bases and J gave up 5 bases; unmatched junction bases: 7. The CDR3 DNA sequence: TGTGCCATCAGTGGGGAGGACAGGGGGCTGCACGAGCAGTACTTC. Residues: CAISGEDRGLHEQYF.

This rearrangement joins TRBV12-5 to TRBJ1-5; a possible D gene is TRBD1 (6 bases). This CDR3 region has 15 residues. V was cut by 6 bases and J by 5 bases, with 17 bases left in between. The germline V gene encodes CDR1 LGHNT and CDR2 FRNRAP. The CDR3 region has the DNA TGTGCTAGTGGCTCATCCGGGACACTCGATCAGCCCCAGCATTTT. Amino acids: CASGSSGTLDQPQHF.

This chain uses TRBV7-2 with TRBJ2-5; D might be TRBD2 (6 bases). The CDR3 runs 16 residues. Trimming pared 5 bases from V and 5 bases from J, leaving 21 bases between. Germline CDR1 SGHTA, CDR2 FQGNSA. In nucleotides, the CDR3 is TGTGCCAGCAGCGTACCCCGGGAGAAAGTAGGGGAGACCCAGTACTTC. Translation gives CASSVPREKVGETQYF.

This chain connects TRBV5-1 to TRBJ1-1, with D perhaps TRBD1 (5 bases). This CDR3 is 15 amino acids long. In germline, CDR1 is SGHRS, CDR2 YFSETQ. V shed 1 base and J shed 1 base, with 11 bases lying between them. CDR3 DNA: TGCGCCAGCAGCTTGATGGGGGTCCCGAACACTGAAGCTTTCTTT. Protein product: CASSLMGVPNTEAFF.

The CDR3 is CAIKSGGGPNTEAFF. DNA for the CDR3: TGTGCCATCAAATCGGGGGGCGGACCGAACACTGAAGCTTTCTTT. The chain combines TRBV10-3 with TRBJ1-1; the D gene is possibly TRBD1 (6 bases). The V gene's germline CDR1 is ENHRY and CDR2 SYGVKD. With 7 bases removed from V and 1 base from J, the gap between germline ends came to 16 bases. The CDR3 is 15 residues long.

As regards this clone: In the same sample, other DNA sequences code for this CDR3. The chain uses TRBV30 and TRBJ1-4; D is perhaps TRBD1 (5 bases). CDR1 GTSNPN and CDR2 SVGIG come from the germline V gene (reference sequence). This CDR3 is 15 amino acids long. Trimming left V 0 bases short and J 2 bases short, with 10 bases between. DNA for the CDR3: TGTGCCTGGAGTGTATCTGGGGGGACTAATGAAAAACTGTTTTTT. Encoded protein: CAWSVSGGTNEKLFF. Filled out from reference TRBV30 and TRBJ1-4, the complete variable domain reads SQTIHQWPATLVQPVGSPLSLECTVEGTSNPNLYWYRQAAGRGLQLLFYSVGIGQISSEVPQNLSASRPQDRQFILSSKKLLLSDSGFYLCAWSVSGGTNEKLFFGSGTQLSVL.

This chain links TRBV6-5 with TRBJ1-1, with 8 nucleotides matching TRBD1. Looked up from germline, CDR1 is MNHEY and CDR2 is SVGAGI. V trimming: 6 bases; J trimming: 4 bases; junction bases outside the gene matches: 7. This CDR3 is built from 14 residues. The CDR3 DNA sequence: TGTGCCAGCAGGCTGACAGGGGCTGGCACTGAAGCTTTCTTT. As protein: CASRLTGAGTEAFF.

J is TRBJ1-2 and V is TRBV20-1; D is unclear. The CDR3 length is 11 residues. With 8 bases removed from V and 2 bases from J, the gap between germline ends came to 9 bases. Germline values: CDR1 DFQATT, CDR2 SNEGSKA (reference sequence). DNA of the CDR3: TGCAGTACTCAGCAAAACTATGGCTACACCTTC. Protein product: CSTQQNYGYTF.

The rearrangement uses TRBV5-4 and TRBJ2-5; TRBD2 might be the D (6 bases). This CDR3 contains 15 residues. The germline V gene encodes CDR1 SGHNT and CDR2 YYREEE (reference sequence). The V end lost 5 bases, the J end lost 4 bases, and 18 bases lay between the germline ends. This chain's CDR3 is CASRDKSGVLETQYF. The CDR3 coding sequence is TGTGCCAGCAGGGATAAATCGGGGGTCTTAGAGACCCAGTACTTC.

This clone was detected once. V usage is TRBV5-1 and J usage is TRBJ2-3; possibly TRBD1 for D (6 bases). The CDR3 sequence is 12 residues long. Germline CDR1 is SGHRS and CDR2 is YFSETQ. Trimming left V 4 bases short and J 6 bases short, with 9 bases between. The CDR3 DNA is TGCGCCAGCAGCCGTGACAGGGATACGCAGTATTTT. Translating it yields CASSRDRDTQYF.

The rearrangement uses TRBV9 and TRBJ1-6; no firm D call. V was cut by 3 bases and J by 6 bases, with 7 bases left in between. Germline CDR1 SGDLS, CDR2 YYNGEE. The CDR3 contains 13 residues. The CDR3 reads CASSAWTNSPLHF. DNA for the CDR3: TGTGCCAGCAGCGCCTGGACTAATTCACCCCTCCACTTT.

The sample holds a few counts of this clone. The V gene is TRBV11-2, the J gene TRBJ1-1; D remains ambiguous. V was trimmed by 1 base and J by 0 bases, leaving 12 bases between them. Looked up from germline, CDR1 is SGHAT and CDR2 is FQNNGV. The CDR3 has 16 residues. The CDR3 DNA reads as TGTGCCAGCAGCTTAGGTTGGAGGGAAATGAACACTGAAGCTTTCTTT. It yields the protein CASSLGWREMNTEAFF.

The chain is built from TRBV19 and TRBJ1-3, with D perhaps matching TRBD1 (6 bases). CDR3 length: 15 amino acids. V shed 8 bases and J shed 0 bases, with 14 bases lying between them. CDR1 is LNHDA and CDR2 is SQIVND in the germline V gene (reference sequence). The DNA for the CDR3 is TGTGCCAGTCAACGGGGGCAAGACTCTGGAAACACCATATATTTT. Its translation: CASQRGQDSGNTIYF.